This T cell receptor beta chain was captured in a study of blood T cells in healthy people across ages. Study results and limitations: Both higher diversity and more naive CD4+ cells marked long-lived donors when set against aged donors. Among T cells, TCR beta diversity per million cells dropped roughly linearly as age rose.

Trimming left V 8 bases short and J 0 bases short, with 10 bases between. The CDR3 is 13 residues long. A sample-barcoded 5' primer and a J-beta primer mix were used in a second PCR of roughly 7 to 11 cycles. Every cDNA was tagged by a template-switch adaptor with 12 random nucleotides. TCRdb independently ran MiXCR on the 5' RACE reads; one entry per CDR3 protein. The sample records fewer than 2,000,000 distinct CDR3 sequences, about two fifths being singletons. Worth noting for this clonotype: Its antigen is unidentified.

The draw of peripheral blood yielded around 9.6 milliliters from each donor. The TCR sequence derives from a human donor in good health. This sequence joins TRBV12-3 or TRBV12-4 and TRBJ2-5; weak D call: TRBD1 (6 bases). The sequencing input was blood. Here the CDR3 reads CASGGPYQETQYF. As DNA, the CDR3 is TGTGCCAGCGGGGGCCCGTACCAAGAGACCCAGTACTTC.